The present TCR beta chain was sequenced within a study of CD8 T cells in Susac syndrome. Overall study results and limits: The relatively small number of individuals in the TCR sequencing and HLA analysis was acknowledged by the study.

Controls matched for sex and age were healthy donors. Negative isolation was used for CD8+ and CD4+ T cells and FACS enrichment for TEMRA cells. The CDR3 runs to 14 residues. V dropped 5 bases and J dropped 4; count of bases not matched to a gene: 7. Germline V gene data show CDR1 as LNHDA and CDR2 as SQIVND (reference sequence). Reverse transcription of roughly 0.45 to 1 ug RNA used random hexamers. The method of amplification for TCR beta CDR3 was immunoSEQ multiplex PCR, covering 54 Vbeta and 13 Jbeta. One entry per CDR3 protein results from TCRdb running MiXCR on the immunoSEQ multiplex PCR reads. The sample lists approximately 150,000 distinct CDR3 sequences; 93% were seen once. As regards this clonotype: Its antigen is unknown.

The sequenced material came from CD4+ T cells from PBMCs. The TCR originated in a human donor in good health. The V and J genes are TRBV19 and TRBJ1-2, with TRBD1 matching 7 bases. The CDR3 nucleotides read TGTGCCAGTAGTGCCATCCGGGACAGCTATGGCTACACCTTC. Protein: CASSAIRDSYGYTF.